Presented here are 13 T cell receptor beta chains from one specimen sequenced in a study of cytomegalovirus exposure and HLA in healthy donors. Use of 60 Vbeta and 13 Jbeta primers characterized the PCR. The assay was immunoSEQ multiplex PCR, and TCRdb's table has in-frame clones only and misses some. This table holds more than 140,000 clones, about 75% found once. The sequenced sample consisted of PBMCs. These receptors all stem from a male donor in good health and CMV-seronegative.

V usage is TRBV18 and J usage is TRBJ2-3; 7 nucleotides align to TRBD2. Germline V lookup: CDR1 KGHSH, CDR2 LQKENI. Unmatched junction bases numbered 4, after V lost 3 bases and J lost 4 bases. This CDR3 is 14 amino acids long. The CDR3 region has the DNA TGTGCCAGCTCACCTGCGGGAGTGCCAGATACGCAGTATTTT. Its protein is CASSPAGVPDTQYF.

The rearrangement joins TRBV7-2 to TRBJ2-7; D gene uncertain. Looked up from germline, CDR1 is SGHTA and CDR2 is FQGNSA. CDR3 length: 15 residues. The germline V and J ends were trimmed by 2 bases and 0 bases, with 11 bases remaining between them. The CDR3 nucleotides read TGTGCCAGCAGCTTAATCCCCTCCCTCTCCTACGAGCAGTACTTC. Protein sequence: CASSLIPSLSYEQYF.

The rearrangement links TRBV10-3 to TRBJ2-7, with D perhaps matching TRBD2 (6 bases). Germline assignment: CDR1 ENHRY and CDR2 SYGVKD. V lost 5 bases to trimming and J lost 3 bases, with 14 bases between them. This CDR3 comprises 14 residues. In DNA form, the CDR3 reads TGTGCCATCAGTAGTGGCGGGGCCAGCTACGAGCAGTACTTC. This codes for CAISSGGASYEQYF.

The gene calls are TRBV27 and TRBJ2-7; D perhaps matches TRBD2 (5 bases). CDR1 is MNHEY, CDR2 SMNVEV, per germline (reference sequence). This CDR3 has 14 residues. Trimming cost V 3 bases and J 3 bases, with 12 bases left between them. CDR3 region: CASSLSGIGYEQYF. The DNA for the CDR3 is TGTGCCAGCAGTTTGTCGGGGATAGGCTACGAGCAGTACTTC.

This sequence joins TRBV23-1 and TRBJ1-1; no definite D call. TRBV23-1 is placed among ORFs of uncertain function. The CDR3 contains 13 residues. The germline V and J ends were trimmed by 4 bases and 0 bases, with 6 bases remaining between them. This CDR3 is CASSPQMNTEAFF. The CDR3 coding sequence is TGCGCCAGCAGTCCTCAGATGAACACTGAAGCTTTCTTT.

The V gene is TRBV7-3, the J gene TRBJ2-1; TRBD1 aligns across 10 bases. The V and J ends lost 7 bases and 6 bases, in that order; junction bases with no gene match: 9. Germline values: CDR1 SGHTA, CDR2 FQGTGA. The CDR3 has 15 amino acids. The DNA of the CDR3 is TGTGCCAGCAACTCCGGGACAGGGGTTCCCAATGAGCAGTTCTTC. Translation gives CASNSGTGVPNEQFF. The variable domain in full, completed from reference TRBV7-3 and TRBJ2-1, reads GAGVSQTPSNKVTEKGKYVELRCDPISGHTALYWYRQSLGQGPEFLIYFQGTGAADDSGLPNDRFFAVRPEGSVSTLKIQRTERGDSAVYLCASNSGTGVPNEQFFGPGTRLTVL.

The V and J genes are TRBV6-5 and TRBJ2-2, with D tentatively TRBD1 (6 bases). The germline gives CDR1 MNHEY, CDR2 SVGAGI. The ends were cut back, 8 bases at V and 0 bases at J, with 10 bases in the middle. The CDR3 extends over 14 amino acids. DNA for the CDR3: TGTGCCAGCTCCAGGGGCACGAACACCGGGGAGCTGTTTTTT. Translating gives CASSRGTNTGELFF.

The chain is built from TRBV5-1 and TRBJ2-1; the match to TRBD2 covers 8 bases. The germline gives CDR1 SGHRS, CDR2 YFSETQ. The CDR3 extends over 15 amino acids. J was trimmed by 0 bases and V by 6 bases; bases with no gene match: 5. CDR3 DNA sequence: TGCGCCAGCAATCGGGAGGGGGTCTCCTACAATGAGCAGTTCTTC. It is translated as CASNREGVSYNEQFF. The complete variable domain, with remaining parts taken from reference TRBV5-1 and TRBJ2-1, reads KAGVTQTPRYLIKTRGQQVTLSCSPISGHRSVSWYQQTPGQGLQFLFEYFSETQRNKGNFPGRFSGRQFSNSRSEMNVSTLELGDSALYLCASNREGVSYNEQFFGPGTRLTVL.

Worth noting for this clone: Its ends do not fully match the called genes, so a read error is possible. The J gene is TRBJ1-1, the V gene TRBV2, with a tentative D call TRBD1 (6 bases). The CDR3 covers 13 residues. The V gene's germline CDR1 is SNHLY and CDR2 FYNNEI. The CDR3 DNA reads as TGTGCCAGCAGAGAAGATTGGACAGCTGAAGCTTTCTTT. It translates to CASREDWTAEAFF.

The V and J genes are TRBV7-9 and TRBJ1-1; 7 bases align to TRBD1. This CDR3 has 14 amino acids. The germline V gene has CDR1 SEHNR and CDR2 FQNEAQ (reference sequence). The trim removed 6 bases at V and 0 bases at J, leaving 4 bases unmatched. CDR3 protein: CASRQGLMNTEAFF. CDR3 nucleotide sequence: TGTGCCAGCAGACAGGGGTTAATGAACACTGAAGCTTTCTTT.

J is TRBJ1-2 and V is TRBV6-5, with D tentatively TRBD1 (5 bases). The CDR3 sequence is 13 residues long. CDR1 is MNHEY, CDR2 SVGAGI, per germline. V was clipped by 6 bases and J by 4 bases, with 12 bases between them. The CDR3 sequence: CASREGPTYGYTF. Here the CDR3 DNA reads TGTGCCAGCAGGGAGGGGCCGACCTATGGCTACACCTTC.

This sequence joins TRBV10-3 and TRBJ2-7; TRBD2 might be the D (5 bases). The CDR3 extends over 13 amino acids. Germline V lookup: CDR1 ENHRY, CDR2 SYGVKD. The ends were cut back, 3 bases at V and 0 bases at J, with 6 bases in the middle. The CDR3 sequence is CAISEGLSYEQYF. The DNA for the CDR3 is TGTGCCATCAGTGAAGGACTCTCCTACGAGCAGTACTTC.

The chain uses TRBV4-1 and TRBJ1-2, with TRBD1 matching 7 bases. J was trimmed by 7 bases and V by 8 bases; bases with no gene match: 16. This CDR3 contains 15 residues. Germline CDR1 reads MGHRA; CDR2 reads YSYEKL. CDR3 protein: CASRKLGQQEGGYTF. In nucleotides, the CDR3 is TGCGCCAGCCGAAAATTGGGACAGCAAGAAGGTGGCTACACCTTC.